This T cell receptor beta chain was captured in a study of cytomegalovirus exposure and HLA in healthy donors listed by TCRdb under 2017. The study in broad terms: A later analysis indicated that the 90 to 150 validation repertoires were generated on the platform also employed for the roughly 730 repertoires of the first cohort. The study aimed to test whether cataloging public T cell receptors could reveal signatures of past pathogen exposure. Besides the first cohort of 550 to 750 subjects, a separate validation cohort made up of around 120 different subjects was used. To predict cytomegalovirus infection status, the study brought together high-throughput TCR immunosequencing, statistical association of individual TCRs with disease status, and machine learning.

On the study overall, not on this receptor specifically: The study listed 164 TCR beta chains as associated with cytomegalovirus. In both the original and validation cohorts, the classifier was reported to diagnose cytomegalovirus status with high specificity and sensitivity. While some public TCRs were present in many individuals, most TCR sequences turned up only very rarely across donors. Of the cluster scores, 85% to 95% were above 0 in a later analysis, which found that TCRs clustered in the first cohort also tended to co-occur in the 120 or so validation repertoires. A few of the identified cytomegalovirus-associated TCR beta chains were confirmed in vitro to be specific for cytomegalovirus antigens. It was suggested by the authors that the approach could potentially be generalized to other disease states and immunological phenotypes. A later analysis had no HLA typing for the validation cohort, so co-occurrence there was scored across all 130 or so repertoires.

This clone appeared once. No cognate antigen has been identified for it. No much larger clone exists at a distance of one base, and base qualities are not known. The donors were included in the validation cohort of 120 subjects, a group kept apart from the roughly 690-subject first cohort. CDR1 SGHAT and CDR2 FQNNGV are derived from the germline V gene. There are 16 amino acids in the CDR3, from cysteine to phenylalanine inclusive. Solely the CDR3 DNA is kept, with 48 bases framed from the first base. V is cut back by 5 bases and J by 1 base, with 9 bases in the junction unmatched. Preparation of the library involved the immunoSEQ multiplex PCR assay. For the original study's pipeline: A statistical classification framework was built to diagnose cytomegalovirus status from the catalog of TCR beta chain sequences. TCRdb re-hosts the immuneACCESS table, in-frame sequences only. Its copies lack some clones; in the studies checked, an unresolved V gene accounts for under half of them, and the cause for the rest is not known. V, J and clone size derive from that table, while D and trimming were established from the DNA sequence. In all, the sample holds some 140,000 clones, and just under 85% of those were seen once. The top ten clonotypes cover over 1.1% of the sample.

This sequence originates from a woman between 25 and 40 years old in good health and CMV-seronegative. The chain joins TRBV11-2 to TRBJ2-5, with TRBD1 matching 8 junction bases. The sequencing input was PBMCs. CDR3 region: CASSQGARGPQETQYF. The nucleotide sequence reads TGTGCCAGCAGCCAGGGGGCACGCGGCCCCCAAGAGACCCAGTACTTC. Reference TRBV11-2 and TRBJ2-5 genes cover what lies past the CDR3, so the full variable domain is EAGVAQSPRYKIIEKRQSVAFWCNPISGHATLYWYQQILGQGPKLLIQFQNNGVVDDSQLPKDRFSAERLKGVDSTLKIQPAKLEDSAVYLCASSQGARGPQETQYFGPGTRLLVL.